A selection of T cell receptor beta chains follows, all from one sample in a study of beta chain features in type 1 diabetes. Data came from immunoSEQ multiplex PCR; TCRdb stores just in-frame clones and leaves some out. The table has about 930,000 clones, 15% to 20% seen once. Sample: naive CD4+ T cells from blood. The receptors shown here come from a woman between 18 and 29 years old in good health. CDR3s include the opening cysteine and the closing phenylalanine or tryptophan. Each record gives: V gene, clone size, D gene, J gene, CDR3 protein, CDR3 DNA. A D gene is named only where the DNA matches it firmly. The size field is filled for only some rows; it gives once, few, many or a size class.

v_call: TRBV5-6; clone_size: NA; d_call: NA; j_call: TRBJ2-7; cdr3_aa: CASSFRYEQYF; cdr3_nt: TGTGCCAGCAGCTTTCGCTACGAGCAGTACTTC
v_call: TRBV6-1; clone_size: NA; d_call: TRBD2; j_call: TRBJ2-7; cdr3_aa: CASSETRGDRREGRRYEQYF; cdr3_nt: TGTGCCAGCAGTGAAACAAGGGGGGATAGGCGGGAGGGCCGAAGGTACGAGCAGTACTTC
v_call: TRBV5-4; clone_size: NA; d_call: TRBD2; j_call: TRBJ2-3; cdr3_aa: CASSLGAGVFSDTQYF; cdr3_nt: TGTGCCAGCAGCTTGGGGGCGGGAGTGTTTTCGGATACGCAGTATTTT
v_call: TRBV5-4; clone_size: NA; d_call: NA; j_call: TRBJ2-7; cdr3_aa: CASSLRGATYEQYF; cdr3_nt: TGTGCCAGCAGCTTGCGGGGGGCAACTTACGAGCAGTACTTC
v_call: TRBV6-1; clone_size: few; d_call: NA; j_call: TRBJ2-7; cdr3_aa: CASDRDRSYEQYF; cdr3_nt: TGTGCCAGCGACCGGGACCGCTCCTACGAGCAGTACTTC
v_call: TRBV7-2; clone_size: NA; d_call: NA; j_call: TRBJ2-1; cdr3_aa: CASRTSGWVQFF; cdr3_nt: TGTGCCAGCAGAACCTCAGGGTGGGTGCAGTTCTTC
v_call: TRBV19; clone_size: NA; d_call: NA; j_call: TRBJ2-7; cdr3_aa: CASRGPSSYEQYF; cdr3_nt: TGTGCCAGTAGGGGACCTAGCTCCTACGAGCAGTACTTC
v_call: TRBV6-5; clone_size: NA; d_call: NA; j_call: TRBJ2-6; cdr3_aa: CASSYSASGANVLTF; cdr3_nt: TGTGCCAGCAGTTACTCGGCCTCTGGGGCCAACGTCCTGACTTTC
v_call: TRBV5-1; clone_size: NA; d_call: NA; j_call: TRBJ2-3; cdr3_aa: CASSFHADTQYF; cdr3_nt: TGCGCCAGCAGCTTTCATGCAGATACGCAGTATTTT
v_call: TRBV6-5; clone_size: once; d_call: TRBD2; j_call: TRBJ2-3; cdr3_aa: CASSYRRLAGSDTQYF; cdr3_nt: TGTGCCAGCAGTTACCGTCGACTAGCGGGTTCAGATACGCAGTATTTT
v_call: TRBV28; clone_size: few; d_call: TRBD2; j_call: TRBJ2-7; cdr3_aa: CASSSHSPGGYEQYF; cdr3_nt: TGTGCCAGCAGTTCACACTCCCCGGGGGGCTACGAGCAGTACTTC
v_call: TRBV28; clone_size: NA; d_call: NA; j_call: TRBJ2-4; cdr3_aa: CASSRTRAQYF; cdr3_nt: TGTGCCAGCAGCCGAACTAGGGCGCAGTACTTC
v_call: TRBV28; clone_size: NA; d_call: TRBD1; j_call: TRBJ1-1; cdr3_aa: CASSGGQGGKAFF; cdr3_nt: TGTGCCAGCAGTGGGGGACAGGGGGGCAAAGCTTTCTTT
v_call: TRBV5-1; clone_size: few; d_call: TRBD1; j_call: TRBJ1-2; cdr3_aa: CASSLGTGGYTF; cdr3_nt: TGCGCCAGCAGCTTGGGGACAGGGGGCTACACCTTC
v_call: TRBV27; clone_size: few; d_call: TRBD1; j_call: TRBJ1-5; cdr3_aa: CASSLTRRQGSNQPQHF; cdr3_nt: TGTGCCAGCAGTCTGACCAGGCGACAGGGTAGCAATCAGCCCCAGCATTTT
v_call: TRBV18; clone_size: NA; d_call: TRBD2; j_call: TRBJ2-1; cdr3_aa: CASSSGLASRFF; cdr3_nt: TGTGCCAGCTCATCGGGACTAGCGTCCCGGTTCTTC
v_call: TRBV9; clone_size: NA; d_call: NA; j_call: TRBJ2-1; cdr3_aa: CASSLSRENEQFF; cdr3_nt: TGTGCCAGCAGCTTATCCCGTGAGAATGAGCAGTTCTTC
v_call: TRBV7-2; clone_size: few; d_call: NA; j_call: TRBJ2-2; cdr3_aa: CASSLARHLGLGFTGELFF; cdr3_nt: TGTGCCAGCAGCTTAGCGCGGCACCTTGGTTTAGGATTCACCGGGGAGCTGTTTTTT
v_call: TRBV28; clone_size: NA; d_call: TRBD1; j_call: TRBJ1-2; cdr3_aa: CASSTSGTVGYTF; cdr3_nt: TGTGCCAGCAGTACCTCCGGGACAGTGGGCTACACCTTC
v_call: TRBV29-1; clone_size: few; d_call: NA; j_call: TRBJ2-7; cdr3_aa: CSVEGRRGSYEQYF; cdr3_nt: TGCAGCGTTGAAGGACGTAGGGGCTCCTACGAGCAGTACTTC
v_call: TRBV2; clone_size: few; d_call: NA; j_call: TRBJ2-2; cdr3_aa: CASSWTEQTGELFF; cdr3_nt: TGTGCCAGCAGTTGGACAGAGCAAACCGGGGAGCTGTTTTTT
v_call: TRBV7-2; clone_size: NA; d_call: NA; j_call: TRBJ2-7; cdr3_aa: CASSYGPSYEQYF; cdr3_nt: TGTGCCAGCAGTTACGGGCCCTCCTACGAGCAGTACTTC
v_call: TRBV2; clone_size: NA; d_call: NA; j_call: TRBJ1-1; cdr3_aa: CASSEALGGVTEAFF; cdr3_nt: TGTGCCAGCAGTGAAGCGCTGGGGGGTGTCACTGAAGCTTTCTTT
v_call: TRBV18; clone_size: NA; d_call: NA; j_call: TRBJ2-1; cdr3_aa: CASSGGTSPTREQFF; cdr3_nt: TGTGCCAGCTCAGGTGGTACTAGCCCAACGCGGGAGCAGTTCTTC
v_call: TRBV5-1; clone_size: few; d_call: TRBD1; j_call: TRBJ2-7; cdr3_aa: CASRAHRGLRYEQYF; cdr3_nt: TGCGCCAGCAGGGCCCACAGGGGATTAAGATACGAGCAGTACTTC
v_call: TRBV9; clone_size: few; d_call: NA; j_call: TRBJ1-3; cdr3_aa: CASSVSGNGNTIYF; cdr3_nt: TGTGCCAGCAGCGTATCGGGAAATGGAAACACCATATATTTT
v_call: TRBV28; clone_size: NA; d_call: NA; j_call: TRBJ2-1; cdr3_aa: CASSFIQSGTYNEQFF; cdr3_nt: TGTGCCAGCAGTTTTATTCAGTCGGGCACCTACAATGAGCAGTTCTTC
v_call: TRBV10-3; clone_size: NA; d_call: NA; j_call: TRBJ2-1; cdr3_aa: CASSSDANLKQFF; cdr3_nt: TGTGCCTCATCTTCAGACGCCAACCTGAAGCAGTTCTTC
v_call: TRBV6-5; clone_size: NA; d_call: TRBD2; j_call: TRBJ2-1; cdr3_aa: CASSSVASGTNEQFF; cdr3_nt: TGTGCCAGCAGTTCGGTGGCTAGCGGGACGAATGAGCAGTTCTTC
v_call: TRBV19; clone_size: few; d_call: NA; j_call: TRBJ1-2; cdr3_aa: CASSIGGLLENYGYTF; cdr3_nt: TGTGCCAGTAGTATTGGGGGGCTCCTCGAAAACTATGGCTACACCTTC
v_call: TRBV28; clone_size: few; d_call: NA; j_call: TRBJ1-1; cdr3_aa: CASLREGGEAFF; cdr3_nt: TGTGCCAGTCTAAGGGAAGGCGGTGAAGCTTTCTTT
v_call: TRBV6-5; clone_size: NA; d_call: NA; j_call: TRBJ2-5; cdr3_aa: CASRFMGETQYF; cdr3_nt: TGTGCCAGCAGATTTATGGGAGAGACCCAGTACTTC
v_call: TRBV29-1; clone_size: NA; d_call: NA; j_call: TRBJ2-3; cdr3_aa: CSVETGTDTQYF; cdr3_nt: TGCAGCGTTGAGACCGGGACGGATACGCAGTATTTT